This TCR beta chain was identified during a study of T-cell memory formation after mild COVID-19. General observations from the study: CD4/CD8 balance characterized clones contracting day 15 to 85, and CD4+ skew characterized later expanders. CD8+ contracting clones occupied EMRA, while CD4+ ones occupied mainly CM and EM.

Germline V gene sequence: CDR1 MGHRA, CDR2 YSYEKL. The CDR3 is made up of 13 amino acids. It was 5'RACE with constant-segment primers that produced the TCR alpha and TCR beta cDNA libraries, which carried sample barcodes and UMIs. TCRdb passed the 5' RACE reads through MiXCR, listing each CDR3 protein once. The repertoire holds about 260,000 distinct CDR3 sequences, with roughly 17% as singletons. With regard to this clonotype: The antigen remains unidentified. One end of the junction fails to match germline, which may point to a read error.

Sequenced: PBMCs or a T cell subset sorted from them (not recorded which). V and J are TRBV4-1 and TRBJ1-1; D might be TRBD1 (5 bases). The TCR originated in a man between 18 and 29 years old who had mild COVID-19 (a few samples of this study predate the infection). Cell type and time point are not known. CDR3 coding DNA: TGCGCCAGCAGCCAAGATGGACGATGGGGCTTAGGGTTT. Residues: CASSQDGRWGLGF.